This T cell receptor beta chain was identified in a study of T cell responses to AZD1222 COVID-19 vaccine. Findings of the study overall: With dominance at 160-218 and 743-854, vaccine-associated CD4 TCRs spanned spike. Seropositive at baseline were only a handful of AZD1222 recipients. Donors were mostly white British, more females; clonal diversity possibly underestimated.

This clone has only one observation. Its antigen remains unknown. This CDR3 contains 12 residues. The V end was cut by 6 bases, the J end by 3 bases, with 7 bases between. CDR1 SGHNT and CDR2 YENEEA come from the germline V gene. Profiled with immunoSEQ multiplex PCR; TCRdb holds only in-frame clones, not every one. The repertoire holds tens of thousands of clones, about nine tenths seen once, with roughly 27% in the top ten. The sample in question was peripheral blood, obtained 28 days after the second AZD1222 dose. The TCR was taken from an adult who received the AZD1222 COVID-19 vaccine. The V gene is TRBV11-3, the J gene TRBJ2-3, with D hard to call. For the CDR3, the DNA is TGTGCCAGCAGAGGCAGAACAGATACGCAGTATTTT. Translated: CASRGRTDTQYF.